This T cell receptor (beta chain) is from a study of blood T cell repertoires in COVID-19. The germline gives CDR1 MNHNS, CDR2 SASEGT. This CDR3 is built from 17 residues. Losses at the gene ends were 2 bases for V and 2 bases for J; bases not matched to a gene: 8. Assay: immunoSEQ multiplex PCR; the TCRdb copy retains only in-frame clones and omits some. The table shows about 250,000 clones, with 86% occurring only once. The sequence derives from a woman in her 30s with active or convalescent COVID-19. V usage is TRBV6-1 and J usage is TRBJ2-3; 9 nucleotides agree with TRBD1. Sequencing was performed on peripheral blood. CDR3 in amino acids: CASSELPGQGPTDTQYF. In DNA, the CDR3 is TGTGCCAGCAGTGAATTACCGGGACAGGGCCCCACAGATACGCAGTATTTT.